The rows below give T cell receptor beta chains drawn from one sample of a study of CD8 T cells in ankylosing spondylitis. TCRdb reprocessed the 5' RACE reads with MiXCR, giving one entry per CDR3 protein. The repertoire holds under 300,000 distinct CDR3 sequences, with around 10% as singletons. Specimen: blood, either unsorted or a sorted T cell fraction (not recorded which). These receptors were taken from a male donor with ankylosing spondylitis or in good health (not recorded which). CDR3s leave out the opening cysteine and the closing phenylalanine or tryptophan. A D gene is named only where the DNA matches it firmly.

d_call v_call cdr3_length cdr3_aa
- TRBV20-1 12 SARELGRNYGYT
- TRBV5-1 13 ASSTSDSWGETQY
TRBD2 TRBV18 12 ASSPGLGPDTQY
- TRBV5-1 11 ASSLPGSTEAF
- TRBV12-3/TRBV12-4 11 ASSLRRSYEQY
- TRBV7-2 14 ASSLSLSRSNSPLH
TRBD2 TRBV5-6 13 ASSLRTSGVYEQY
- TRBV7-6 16 ASSLNGGNEGVGYEQY
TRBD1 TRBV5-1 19 ASSFWFIDRASSSGANVLT
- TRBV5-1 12 ASSLYSGEGEQF
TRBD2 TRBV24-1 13 ATTRGSMNTGELF
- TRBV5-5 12 ASSRSREGGPLH
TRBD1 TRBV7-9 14 ASSATQGAHTGELF
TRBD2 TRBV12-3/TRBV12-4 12 ASSWELAGNEQY
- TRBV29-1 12 SVGPGVLGYGYT
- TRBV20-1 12 SARFGGTNSPLH
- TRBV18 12 ASSPGQRESPLH
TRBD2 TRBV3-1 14 ASGNGTSGLQETQY
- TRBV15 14 ATSRDLATHYNEQF
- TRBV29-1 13 SAHRTWGADTEAF
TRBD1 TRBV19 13 ASSPRTGGGNIQY
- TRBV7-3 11 ASAQGINGELF
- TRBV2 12 ASGVAERQETQY
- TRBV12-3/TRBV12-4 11 ASGPINYNEQF
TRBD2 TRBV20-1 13 SAYQGLADWNEQF
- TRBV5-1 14 ASSLVFGSGTDTQY
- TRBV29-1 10 SAGSGDETQY
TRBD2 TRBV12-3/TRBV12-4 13 ASIPGLAFSHEQF
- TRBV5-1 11 ASSSGAGQPQH
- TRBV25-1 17 ASSAGPPGPDEIGDTQY
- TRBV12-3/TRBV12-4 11 ASSSREGNTIY
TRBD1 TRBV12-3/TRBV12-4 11 ASSKQGTETQY
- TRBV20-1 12 SARDYVLEEKLF
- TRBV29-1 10 SVEELSNEQF
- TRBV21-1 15 ASRLGLTEYSNQPQH
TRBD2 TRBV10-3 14 AIRQGALAGGDEQF
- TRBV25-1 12 ASTGGGLAYEQY
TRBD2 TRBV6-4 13 ASSPEGLATDTQY
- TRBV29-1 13 SVEVGQGTYNEQF
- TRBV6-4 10 ASRGEAGEQF
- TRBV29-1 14 SVEDFSGFLKDTQY
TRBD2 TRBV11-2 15 ASSSIRGLVSYNEQF
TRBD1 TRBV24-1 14 ATSDPRQGGTGELF
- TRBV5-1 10 ASSLSGFGYT
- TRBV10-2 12 ASSEGGGSKTQY
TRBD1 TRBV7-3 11 ASSSTGETEAF
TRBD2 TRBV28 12 ASSQPGLAGKQF
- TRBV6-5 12 ASSYSGPHQPQH